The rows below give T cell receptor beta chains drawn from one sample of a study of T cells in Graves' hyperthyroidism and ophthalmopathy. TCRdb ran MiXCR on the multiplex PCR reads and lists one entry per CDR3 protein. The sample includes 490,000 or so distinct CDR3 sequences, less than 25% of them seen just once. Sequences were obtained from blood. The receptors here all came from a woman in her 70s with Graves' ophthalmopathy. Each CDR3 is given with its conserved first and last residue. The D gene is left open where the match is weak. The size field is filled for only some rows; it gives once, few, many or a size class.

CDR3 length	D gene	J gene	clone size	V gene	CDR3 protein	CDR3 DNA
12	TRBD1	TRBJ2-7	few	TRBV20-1	CSANRGSAEQYF	TGCAGTGCCAACAGGGGGTCTGCCGAGCAGTACTTC
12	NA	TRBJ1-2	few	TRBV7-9	CASTPTGQGYTF	TGTGCCAGCACACCCACAGGGCAAGGCTACACCTTC
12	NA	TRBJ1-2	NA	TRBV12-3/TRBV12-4	CASSLSGIGYTF	TGTGCCAGCAGTTTATCAGGGATTGGCTACACCTTC
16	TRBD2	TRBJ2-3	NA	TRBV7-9	CASSLRLAGGWDTQYF	TGTGCCAGCAGCTTACGACTAGCGGGAGGTTGGGATACGCAGTATTTT
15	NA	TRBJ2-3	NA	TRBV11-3	CASSLDRQPADTQYF	TGTGCCAGCAGCTTAGACAGACAACCCGCAGATACGCAGTATTTT
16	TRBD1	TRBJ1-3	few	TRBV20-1	CSARGRGPSSGNTIYF	TGCAGTGCTAGGGGCAGGGGGCCAAGCTCTGGAAACACCATATATTTT
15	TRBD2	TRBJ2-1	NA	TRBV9	CASSHGTSVGNEQFF	TGTGCCAGCAGCCATGGGACTAGCGTCGGGAATGAGCAGTTCTTC
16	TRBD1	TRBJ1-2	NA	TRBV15	CATSRPRDRFFYGYTF	TGTGCCACCAGCAGACCCCGGGACAGATTCTTCTATGGCTACACCTTC
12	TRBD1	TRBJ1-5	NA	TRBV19	CVSSQGQGPQHF	TGTGTCAGTAGTCAGGGACAGGGACCCCAGCATTTT
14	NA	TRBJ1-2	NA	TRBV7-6	CASSPTTLGYGYTF	TGTGCCAGCAGTCCCACGACCCTGGGATATGGCTACACCTTC
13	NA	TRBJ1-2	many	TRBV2	CASREKGIYGYTF	TGTGCCAGCAGGGAGAAAGGGATCTATGGCTACACCTTC
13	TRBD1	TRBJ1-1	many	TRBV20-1	CSARRTGGTEAFF	TGCAGTGCTAGGAGGACAGGGGGCACTGAAGCTTTCTTT
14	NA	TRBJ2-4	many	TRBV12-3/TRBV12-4	CASSLQGLGNIQYF	TGTGCCAGCAGCCTACAGGGTCTGGGAAACATTCAGTACTTC
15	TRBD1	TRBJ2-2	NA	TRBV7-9	CASNLDRENTGELFF	TGTGCCAGCAACCTCGACAGGGAGAACACCGGGGAGCTGTTTTTT
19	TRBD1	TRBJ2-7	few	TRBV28	CASSLRPFTGTGASYEQYF	TGTGCCAGCAGTTTACGCCCTTTCACCGGGACAGGGGCCTCCTACGAGCAGTACTTC
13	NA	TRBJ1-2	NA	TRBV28	CASSFSHDYGYTF	TGTGCCAGCAGTTTCAGTCATGACTATGGCTACACCTTC
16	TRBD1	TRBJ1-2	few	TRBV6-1	CASSEGVGQGGYGYTF	TGTGCCAGCAGTGAAGGGGTTGGACAGGGGGGATATGGCTACACCTTC
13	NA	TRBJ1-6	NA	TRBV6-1	CASKVIYNSPLHF	TGTGCCAGCAAGGTCATATATAATTCACCCCTCCACTTT
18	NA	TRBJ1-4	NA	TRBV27	CASSFLVGAFLPNEKLFF	TGTGCCAGCAGTTTTCTCGTGGGGGCCTTCCTGCCTAATGAAAAACTGTTTTTT
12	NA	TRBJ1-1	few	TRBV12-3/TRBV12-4	CASSSGFRGAFF	TGTGCCAGCAGTTCCGGGTTCAGAGGGGCTTTCTTT
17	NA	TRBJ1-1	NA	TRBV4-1	CASSQEVVGRGWTEAFF	TGCGCCAGCAGCCAAGAGGTTGTAGGCAGGGGCTGGACTGAAGCTTTCTTT
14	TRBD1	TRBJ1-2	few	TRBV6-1	CASRSGGVGYGYTF	TGTGCCAGCAGGTCAGGGGGGGTGGGCTATGGCTACACCTTC
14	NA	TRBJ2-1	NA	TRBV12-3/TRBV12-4	CASSERLYYNEQFF	TGTGCCAGCAGTGAGAGGCTCTATTACAATGAGCAGTTCTTC
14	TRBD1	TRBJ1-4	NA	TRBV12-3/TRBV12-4	CASSLIGGDEKLFF	TGTGCCAGCAGTTTAATAGGGGGCGATGAAAAACTGTTTTTT
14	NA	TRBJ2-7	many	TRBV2	CASTLETSSYEQYF	TGTGCCAGCACTTTGGAGACTAGCTCCTACGAGCAGTACTTC
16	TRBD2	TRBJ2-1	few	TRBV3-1	CASSPLAGIAVNEQFF	TGTGCCAGCAGCCCTCTAGCGGGAATCGCCGTCAATGAGCAGTTCTTC
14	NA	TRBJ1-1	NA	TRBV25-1	CASSGLSRGTEAFF	TGTGCCAGCAGCGGGCTGTCCAGGGGCACTGAAGCTTTCTTT
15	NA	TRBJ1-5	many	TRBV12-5	CASGSTRDNNQPQHF	TGTGCTAGTGGTTCCACCCGGGACAACAATCAGCCCCAGCATTTT
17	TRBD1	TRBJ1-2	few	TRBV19	CASSIVAGGASLYGYTF	TGTGCCAGTAGTATTGTGGCAGGGGGCGCCTCTCTCTATGGCTACACCTTC
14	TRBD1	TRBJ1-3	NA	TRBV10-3	CAISGTATGNTIYF	TGTGCCATCAGCGGGACAGCGACTGGAAACACCATATATTTT
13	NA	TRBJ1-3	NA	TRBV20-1	CSARSPGGNTIYF	TGCAGTGCTAGAAGTCCGGGTGGAAACACCATATATTTT
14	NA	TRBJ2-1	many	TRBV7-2	CASSLGGANAEQFF	TGTGCCAGCAGCTTAGGGGGGGCCAACGCTGAGCAGTTCTTC
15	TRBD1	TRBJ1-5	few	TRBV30	CAWSIGQEGDQPQHF	TGTGCCTGGAGTATTGGACAGGAGGGGGATCAGCCCCAGCATTTT
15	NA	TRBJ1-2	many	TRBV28	CASSYPSGTNYGYTF	TGTGCCAGCAGTTATCCTAGCGGCACTAACTATGGCTACACCTTC
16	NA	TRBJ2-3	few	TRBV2	CASSAFRRRGTDTQYF	TGTGCCAGCAGCGCGTTCAGGAGGCGGGGCACAGATACGCAGTATTTT
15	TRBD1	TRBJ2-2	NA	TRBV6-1	CASRRTGEGTGELFF	TGTGCCAGCAGGCGGACAGGGGAGGGCACCGGGGAGCTGTTTTTT
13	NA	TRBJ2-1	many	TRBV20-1	CSAIKTGRYEQFF	TGCAGTGCTATAAAAACAGGGAGGTACGAGCAGTTCTTC
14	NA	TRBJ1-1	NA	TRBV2	CASKPDSVYTEAFF	TGTGCCAGCAAACCGGACAGTGTCTACACTGAAGCTTTCTTT
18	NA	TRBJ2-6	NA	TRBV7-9	CATSRGTGLNSGANVLTF	TGTGCCACCAGCAGAGGAACAGGACTCAACTCTGGGGCCAACGTCCTGACTTTC